This note documents a single T cell receptor beta chain sequence. This sample was included in a study of T cell changes during pregnancy in multiple sclerosis. Sequencing used immunoSEQ multiplex PCR; TCRdb keeps in-frame clones, though not all of them. The table lists roughly 46,000 clones, 85% to 95% of them singletons. The specimen was CD8+ T cells from peripheral blood mononuclear cells, collected after pregnancy. The receptor was isolated from a female donor with multiple sclerosis, enrolled in a pregnancy study.

The CDR3 sequence is CASSLRQFYEQYF. The CDR3 DNA reads as TGTGCCAGCAGCTTACGACAGTTTTACGAGCAGTACTTC. V and J are TRBV11-2 and TRBJ2-7, with a weak D call TRBD1 (5 bases). The CDR3 contains 13 residues. Trimming took off 2 bases at V and 4 bases at J, with 9 bases between the two ends. The V gene's germline CDR1 is SGHAT and CDR2 FQNNGV.